This record looks at one TCR beta chain sequence and its context. Antigen unknown. Sequence at one end of the junction differs from germline and may be a read error. This sample is part of a study of cytomegalovirus exposure and HLA in healthy donors. General observations from the study: HLA alleles were associated with 15,000 to 20,000 TCR beta sequences in a later analysis at 0.05 false discovery rate.

The CDR3 contains 14 residues. Germline values: CDR1 MNHNY, CDR2 SVGAGI (reference sequence). Primers: 60 Vbeta forward and 13 Jbeta reverse. Only in-frame clones appear in the TCRdb table, and some are missing; sequencing was by immunoSEQ multiplex PCR. The sample records roughly 140,000 clones, roughly 80% being singletons. Sequencing input: PBMCs. V is TRBV6-6 and J is TRBJ1-5, with TRBD1 matching over 7 bases. The receptor was derived from a woman in her forties or fifties in good health and CMV-seropositive. The CDR3 spells CASNYSGQYQPQHF. In DNA form, the CDR3 reads TGTGCCAGCAATTACTCGGGACAGTATCAGCCCCAGCATTTT.